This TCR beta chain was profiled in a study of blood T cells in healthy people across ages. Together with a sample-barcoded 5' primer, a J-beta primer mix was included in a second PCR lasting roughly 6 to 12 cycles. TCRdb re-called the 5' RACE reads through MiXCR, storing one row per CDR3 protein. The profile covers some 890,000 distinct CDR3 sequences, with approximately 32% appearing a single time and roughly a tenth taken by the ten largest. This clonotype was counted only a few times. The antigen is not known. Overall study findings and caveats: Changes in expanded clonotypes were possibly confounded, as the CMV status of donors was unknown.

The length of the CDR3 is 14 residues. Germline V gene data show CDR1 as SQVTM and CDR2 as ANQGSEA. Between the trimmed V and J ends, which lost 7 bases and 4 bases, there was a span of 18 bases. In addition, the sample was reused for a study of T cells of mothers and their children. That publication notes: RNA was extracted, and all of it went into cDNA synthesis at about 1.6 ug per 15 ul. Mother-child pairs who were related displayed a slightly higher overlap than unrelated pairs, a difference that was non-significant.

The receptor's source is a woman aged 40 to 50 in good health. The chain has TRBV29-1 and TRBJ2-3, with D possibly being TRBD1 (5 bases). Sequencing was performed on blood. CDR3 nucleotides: TGCAGCGGTTGCAGGGAACCTTGGGCAGATACGCAGTATTTT. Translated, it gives CSGCREPWADTQYF.